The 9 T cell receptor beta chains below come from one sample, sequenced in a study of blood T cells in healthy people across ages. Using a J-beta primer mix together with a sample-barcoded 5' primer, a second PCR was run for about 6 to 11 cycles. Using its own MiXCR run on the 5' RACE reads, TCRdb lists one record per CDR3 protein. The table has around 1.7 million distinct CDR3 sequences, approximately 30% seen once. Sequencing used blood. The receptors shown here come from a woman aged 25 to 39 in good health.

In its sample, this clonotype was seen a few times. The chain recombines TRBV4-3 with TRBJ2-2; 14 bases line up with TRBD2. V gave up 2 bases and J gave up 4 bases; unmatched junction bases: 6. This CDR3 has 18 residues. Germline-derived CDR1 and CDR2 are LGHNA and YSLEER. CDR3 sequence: CASSQSPGLAGVTGELFF. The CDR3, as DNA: TGCGCCAGCAGCCAATCCCCGGGACTAGCGGGAGTCACCGGGGAGCTGTTTTTT.

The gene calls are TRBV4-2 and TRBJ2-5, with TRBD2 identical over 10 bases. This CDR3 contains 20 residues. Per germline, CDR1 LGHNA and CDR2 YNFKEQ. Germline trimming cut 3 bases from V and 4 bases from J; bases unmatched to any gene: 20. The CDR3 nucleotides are TGTGCCAGCAGCCAGATCTTGGGCGGGGCTAGCGGGAGAAGGGGAGAGACCCAGTACTTC. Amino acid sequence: CASSQILGGASGRRGETQYF.

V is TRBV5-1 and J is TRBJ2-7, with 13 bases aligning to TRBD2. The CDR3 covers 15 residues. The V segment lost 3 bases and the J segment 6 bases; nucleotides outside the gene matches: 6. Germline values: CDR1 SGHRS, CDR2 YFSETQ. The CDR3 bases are TGCGCCAGCAGCTCCGGGACTAGCGGGACGGGCGAGCAGTACTTC. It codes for CASSSGTSGTGEQYF.

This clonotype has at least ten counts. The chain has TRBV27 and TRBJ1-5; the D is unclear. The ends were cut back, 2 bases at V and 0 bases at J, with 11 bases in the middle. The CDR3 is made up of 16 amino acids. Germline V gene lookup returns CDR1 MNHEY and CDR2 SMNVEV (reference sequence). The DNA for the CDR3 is TGTGCCAGCAGTTTAGGGCGGCCCTATAGCAATCAGCCCCAGCATTTT. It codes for CASSLGRPYSNQPQHF.

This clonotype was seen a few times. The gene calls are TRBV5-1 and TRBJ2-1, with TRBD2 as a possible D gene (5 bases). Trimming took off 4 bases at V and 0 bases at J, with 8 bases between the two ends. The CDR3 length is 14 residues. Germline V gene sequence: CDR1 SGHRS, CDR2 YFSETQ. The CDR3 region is CASSVTSSYNEQFF. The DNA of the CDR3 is TGCGCCAGCAGCGTCACTAGCTCCTACAATGAGCAGTTCTTC.

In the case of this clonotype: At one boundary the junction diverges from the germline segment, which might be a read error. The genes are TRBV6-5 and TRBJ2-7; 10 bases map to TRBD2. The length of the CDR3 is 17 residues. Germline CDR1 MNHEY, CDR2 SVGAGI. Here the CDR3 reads CASSYYAPASGRYEQYF. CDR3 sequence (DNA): TGTGCCAGCAGCTACTACGCCCCGGCTAGCGGGAGATACGAGCAGTACTTC.

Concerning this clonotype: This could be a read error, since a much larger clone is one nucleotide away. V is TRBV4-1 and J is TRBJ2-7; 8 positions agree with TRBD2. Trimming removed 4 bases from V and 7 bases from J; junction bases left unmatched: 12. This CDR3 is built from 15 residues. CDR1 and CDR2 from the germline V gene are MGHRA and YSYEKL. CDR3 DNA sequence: TGCGCCAGCAGCCCTGGAACGGGGGGGCGGAATGAGCAGTACTTC. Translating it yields CASSPGTGGRNEQYF.

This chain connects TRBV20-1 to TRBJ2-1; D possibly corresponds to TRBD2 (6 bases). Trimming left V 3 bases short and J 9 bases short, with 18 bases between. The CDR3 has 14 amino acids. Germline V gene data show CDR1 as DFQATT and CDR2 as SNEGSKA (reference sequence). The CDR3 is CSASASASRGEQFF. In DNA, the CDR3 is TGCAGTGCTAGTGCTAGCGCCTCACGGGGTGAGCAGTTCTTC.

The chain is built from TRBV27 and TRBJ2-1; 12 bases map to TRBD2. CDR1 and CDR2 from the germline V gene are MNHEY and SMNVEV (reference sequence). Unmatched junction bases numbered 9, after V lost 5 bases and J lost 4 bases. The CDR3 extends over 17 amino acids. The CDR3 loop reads CASSLIPGLAGYNEQFF. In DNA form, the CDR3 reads TGTGCCAGCAGTCTTATCCCCGGACTAGCGGGGTACAATGAGCAGTTCTTC.